The 13 T cell receptor beta chains given below trace back to one sample, sequenced in a study of control samples from healthy donors and cancer patients. TCRdb's copy holds only in-frame clones and misses some; the assay was immunoSEQ multiplex PCR. The sample holds fewer than 95,000 clones; more than 75% are singletons and the top ten take more than 20%. The sequenced material came from blood. All receptors come from a man aged 25 to 45 in good health.

The V and J genes are TRBV7-9 and TRBJ2-3, with TRBD1 as a possible D gene (6 bases). Germline loops: CDR1 SEHNR, CDR2 FQNEAQ (reference sequence). This CDR3 contains 18 residues. V was pared by 4 bases and J by 1 base, with 21 bases between. CDR3 nucleotide sequence: TGTGCCAGCAGCTCGACAGGATCGAGGAAGCATGGCACAGATACGCAGTATTTT. Residues: CASSSTGSRKHGTDTQYF.

V is TRBV5-1 and J is TRBJ2-2; D possibly corresponds to TRBD1 (5 bases). The CDR3 has 14 amino acids. The V and J ends lost 0 bases and 5 bases respectively, with 8 bases between them. Germline CDR1 and CDR2: SGHRS and YFSETQ. In nucleotides, the CDR3 is TGCGCCAGCAGCTTGGGTGGGGCTACCGGGGAGCTGTTTTTT. This encodes CASSLGGATGELFF. Complete variable domain (other parts from reference TRBV5-1 and TRBJ2-2): KAGVTQTPRYLIKTRGQQVTLSCSPISGHRSVSWYQQTPGQGLQFLFEYFSETQRNKGNFPGRFSGRQFSNSRSEMNVSTLELGDSALYLCASSLGGATGELFFGEGSRLTVL.

J is TRBJ2-2 and V is TRBV4-2; 9 bases agree with TRBD1. The germline V gene encodes CDR1 LGHNA and CDR2 YNFKEQ. The CDR3 loop spans 15 amino acids. The J segment lost 8 bases and the V segment lost 3 bases, leaving 7 bases of the junction unmatched. CDR3 residues: CASSHQDRGGGELFF. The CDR3 bases are TGTGCCAGCAGCCACCAGGACAGGGGCGGAGGGGAGCTGTTTTTT.

The V and J genes are TRBV5-1 and TRBJ1-1; no firm D call. Trimming took off 0 bases at V and 1 base at J, with 7 bases between the two ends. This CDR3 has 14 amino acids. The germline V gene encodes CDR1 SGHRS and CDR2 YFSETQ. The CDR3 region has the DNA TGCGCCAGCAGCTTGGATCGCAGGAACACTGAAGCTTTCTTT. It specifies CASSLDRRNTEAFF.

The chain links TRBV3-1 (or the pseudogene TRBV3-2) to TRBJ1-6; D ambiguous. The germline V gene encodes CDR1 LGHDT and CDR2 YNNKEL (reference sequence). V lost 6 bases, J lost 10 bases, and 13 bases lay in between. CDR3 length equals 13 residues. DNA of the CDR3: TGTGCCAGCAGTTGGAACGATCAATCACCCCTCCACTTT. Amino acid sequence: CASSWNDQSPLHF.

The rearrangement joins TRBV30 to TRBJ2-5; D is undetermined. V was trimmed by 5 bases and J by 5 bases, leaving 15 bases between them. The CDR3 extends over 13 amino acids. Per germline, CDR1 GTSNPN and CDR2 SVGIG (reference sequence). The CDR3 is CAWDQTVSETQYF. The CDR3 nucleotides read TGTGCCTGGGACCAGACGGTTTCGGAGACCCAGTACTTC.

As concerns this clone: One end of the junction does not line up with germline, which may come from a read error. The chain joins TRBV11-2 to TRBJ1-1; 9 nucleotides match TRBD1. CDR1 and CDR2 (germline): SGHAT, FQNNGV. CDR3 length equals 12 residues. DNA for the CDR3: TGTGCCAGCAGCCGGGACAGGGCTGATGCTTTCTTT. It yields the protein CASSRDRADAFF. Filled out from reference TRBV11-2 and TRBJ1-1, the complete variable domain reads EAGVAQSPRYKIIEKRQSVAFWCNPISGHATLYWYQQILGQGPKLLIQFQNNGVVDDSQLPKDRFSAERLKGVDSTLKIQPAKLEDSAVYLCASSRDRADAFFGQGTRLTVV.

The V gene is TRBV6-5, the J gene TRBJ1-1; D unclear. Germline CDR1 reads MNHEY; CDR2 reads SVGAGI. This CDR3 is 13 amino acids long. V lost 0 bases to trimming and J lost 7 bases, with 9 bases between them. In nucleotides, the CDR3 is TGTGCCAGCAGTTACTCAACGGACCTTGAAGCTTTCTTT. Translating gives CASSYSTDLEAFF.

This clone showed up just a few times. The V call is TRBV7-3, the J call TRBJ1-1; D is uncertain. CDR3 length equals 13 residues. Trimming cost V 1 base and J 5 bases, with 8 bases left between them. The germline V gene encodes CDR1 SGHTA and CDR2 FQGTGA. CDR3: CASSLNSGTEAFF. CDR3 DNA: TGTGCCAGCAGCTTAAATTCGGGAACTGAAGCTTTCTTT.

The chain links TRBV5-4 to TRBJ2-2, with 7 bases that match TRBD1. Germline V gives CDR1 SGHNT, CDR2 YYREEE (reference sequence). The CDR3 is made up of 16 amino acids. V was pared by 5 bases and J by 4 bases, with 11 bases of the junction left unmatched. CDR3 amino acids: CASRPRTGGFTGELFF. CDR3 nucleotides: TGTGCCAGCAGGCCAAGGACAGGTGGATTCACCGGGGAGCTGTTTTTT.

The chain is built from TRBV7-9 and TRBJ1-2; TRBD1 matches at 8 bases. This CDR3 is 16 amino acids long. CDR1 is SEHNR and CDR2 is FQNEAQ in the germline V gene (reference sequence). V lost 3 bases, J lost 6 bases, and 12 bases stayed unmatched. The CDR3: CASSFGTGVGEDGYTF. For the CDR3, the DNA is TGTGCCAGCAGCTTTGGGACAGGCGTAGGAGAAGATGGCTACACCTTC.

The gene calls are TRBV5-8 and TRBJ2-7; the D gene is possibly TRBD2 (6 bases). CDR3 length: 16 residues. The V gene's germline CDR1 is SGHTS and CDR2 YDEGEE. V was shortened by 0 bases and J by 1 base, with 14 bases between the two germline ends. The CDR3 DNA reads TGTGCCAGCAGCTTGGCCCGGGGGAAAGGGTCCTACGAGCAGTACTTC. It encodes CASSLARGKGSYEQYF.

The CDR3 protein is CASSRIGVAGTDTQYF. The CDR3 DNA reads as TGTGCCAGCAGCCGAATAGGAGTAGCGGGCACAGATACGCAGTATTTT. The rearrangement links TRBV27 to TRBJ2-3, with D possibly being TRBD2 (6 bases). Germline V lookup: CDR1 MNHEY, CDR2 SMNVEV (reference sequence). The CDR3 consists of 16 residues. The V end lost 6 bases, the J end lost 1 base, and 17 bases lay between the germline ends.